The 28 T cell receptor beta chains below all came from one sample that was sequenced in a study of blood T cell repertoires in COVID-19. TCRdb's table, derived via immunoSEQ multiplex PCR, lists solely in-frame clones and lacks some. The sample contains 65,000 to 90,000 clones, roughly 87% of which appear only once. Sequenced input: peripheral blood. The receptors stem from a man aged 50 or older with acute or convalescent COVID-19.

The V gene is TRBV27, the J gene TRBJ2-1, with 12 bases identical to TRBD2. Looked up from germline, CDR1 is MNHEY and CDR2 is SMNVEV (reference sequence). The CDR3 has 17 residues. After removal of 2 bases from V and 7 bases from J, the junction contained 9 bases not matched to a gene. The CDR3 region is CASSLRWASGGANEQFF. The DNA for the CDR3 is TGTGCCAGCAGTTTACGTTGGGCTAGCGGGGGGGCGAATGAGCAGTTCTTC.

The CDR3 nucleotides read TGTGCCAGCAGCTACTGGGACAGGGTGGAATATGGCTACACCTTC. This translates into CASSYWDRVEYGYTF. V is TRBV5-6 and J is TRBJ1-2; TRBD1 matches 9 bases. The V gene end was trimmed by 3 bases and the J gene end by 5 bases; junction bases not matched to a gene: 8. This CDR3 is 15 amino acids long. The germline V gene has CDR1 SGHDT and CDR2 YYEEEE. The full variable domain, completed using reference TRBV5-6 and TRBJ1-2, is DAGVTQSPTHLIKTRGQQVTLRCSPKSGHDTVSWYQQALGQGPQFIFQYYEEEERQRGNFPDRFSGHQFPNYSSELNVNALLLGDSALYLCASSYWDRVEYGYTFGSGTRLTVV.

This clone was detected once. This chain uses TRBV30 with TRBJ2-1; 10 nucleotides align to TRBD2. The germline V gene encodes CDR1 GTSNPN and CDR2 SVGIG (reference sequence). The CDR3 covers 16 residues. The ends lost 1 base at V and 1 base at J; junction bases unmatched: 4. CDR3 nucleotide sequence: TGTGCCTGGAGTGGAGCGGGGGGGTTTTCCTACAATGAGCAGTTCTTC. It codes for CAWSGAGGFSYNEQFF.

The chain combines TRBV30 with TRBJ1-1; D unclear. CDR1 is GTSNPN, CDR2 SVGIG, per germline (reference sequence). The ends were cut back, 0 bases at V and 6 bases at J, with 11 bases in the middle. This CDR3 has 13 residues. The CDR3 DNA is TGTGCCTGGAGTGTACCCCCGGTAGCTGAAGCTTTCTTT. As protein: CAWSVPPVAEAFF.

The J gene is TRBJ2-2, the V gene TRBV7-8, with D possibly TRBD2 on 6 matching bases. Germline CDR1 SGHVS, CDR2 FQNEAQ. The V gene lost 7 bases and the J gene lost 1 base, with 16 bases spanning the gap. This CDR3 is 16 amino acids long. The CDR3: CASTRTGRGNTGELFF. The DNA of the CDR3 is TGTGCCAGCACCCGCACGGGGCGGGGGAACACCGGGGAGCTGTTTTTT.

This clone has a single count. V and J are TRBV5-1 and TRBJ1-2; possibly TRBD1 for D (5 bases). V was cut by 2 bases and J by 4 bases, with 18 bases left in between. Per the germline V gene, CDR1 is SGHRS and CDR2 is YFSETQ. This CDR3 contains 16 residues. The CDR3 loop is CASSLSGRAMSYGYTF. The CDR3 DNA sequence: TGCGCCAGCAGCTTATCGGGCAGGGCCATGAGCTATGGCTACACCTTC.

This chain connects TRBV18 to TRBJ1-1, with TRBD1 matching over 8 bases. V was clipped by 2 bases and J by 6 bases; unmatched bases: 5. The CDR3 loop spans 14 amino acids. Germline CDR1 reads KGHSH; CDR2 reads LQKENI. The CDR3 loop is CASSPVTGEAEAFF. CDR3 coding DNA: TGTGCCAGCTCACCAGTGACAGGGGAGGCTGAAGCTTTCTTT. Full variable domain (rest looked up from reference TRBV18 and TRBJ1-1): NAGVMQNPRHLVRRRGQEARLRCSPMKGHSHVYWYRQLPEEGLKFMVYLQKENIIDESGMPKERFSAEFPKEGPSILRIQQVVRGDSAAYFCASSPVTGEAEAFFGQGTRLTVV.

The genes are TRBV7-2 and TRBJ1-5, with D possibly matching TRBD1 (6 bases). V lost 6 bases, J lost 8 bases, and 14 bases lay in between. The CDR3 runs 13 residues. Germline V gives CDR1 SGHTA, CDR2 FQGNSA. The CDR3 DNA is TGTGCCAGCAGTTTCCAGGGGTGGGAGCCCCAGCATTTT. Encoded protein: CASSFQGWEPQHF.

The chain combines TRBV28 with TRBJ1-2, with D maybe TRBD1 (5 bases). The V gene's germline CDR1 is MDHEN and CDR2 SYDVKM. The CDR3 spans 13 residues. Trimming stripped 6 bases from V and 3 bases from J, with 11 bases between. Here the CDR3 DNA reads TGTGCCAGCAGGAAGACAGTTGACTATGGCTACACCTTC. Translation: CASRKTVDYGYTF.

A few counts support this clone. V is TRBV27 and J is TRBJ1-1, with a possible D match to TRBD1 (6 bases). Per the germline V gene, CDR1 is MNHEY and CDR2 is SMNVEV (reference sequence). V was shortened by 3 bases and J by 1 base, with 21 bases between the two germline ends. The CDR3 is 18 amino acids. The CDR3 DNA is TGTGCCAGCAGTTTCTCCCCAATAACAGGGTACAGGAACACTGAAGCTTTCTTT. It is translated as CASSFSPITGYRNTEAFF.

This rearrangement joins TRBV11-2 to TRBJ2-5; 11 nucleotides line up with TRBD2. This CDR3 is built from 16 residues. Germline V lookup: CDR1 SGHAT, CDR2 FQNNGV. The J segment lost 5 bases and the V segment lost 6 bases, leaving 11 bases of the junction unmatched. CDR3 nucleotide sequence: TGTGCCAGCAGTCCAAACCTAGCGGGGGGCCTGGAGACCCAGTACTTC. Its protein product is CASSPNLAGGLETQYF.

V and J are TRBV14 and TRBJ2-5; 8 bases are shared with TRBD2. Germline CDR1 is SGHDN and CDR2 is FVKESK. Unmatched junction bases numbered 10, after V lost 4 bases and J lost 3 bases. CDR3 size: 16 residues. CDR3 coding DNA: TGTGCCAGCAGCCCCCCAGGGCGGGGGGCCGAAGAGACCCAGTACTTC. Amino acid sequence: CASSPPGRGAEETQYF. Full variable domain (outside the CDR3, taken from reference TRBV14 and TRBJ2-5): EAGVTQFPSHSVIEKGQTVTLRCDPISGHDNLYWYRRVMGKEIKFLLHFVKESKQDESGMPNNRFLAERTGGTYSTLKVQPAELEDSGVYFCASSPPGRGAEETQYFGPGTRLLVL.

A single count supports this clone. V gene TRBV7-9 combines with J gene TRBJ1-2, with D unresolved. CDR1 and CDR2 (germline): SEHNR, FQNEAQ (reference sequence). The V gene lost 3 bases and the J gene lost 6 bases, with 11 bases spanning the gap. This CDR3 has 13 amino acids. CDR3 protein: CASSFGPQDGYTF. DNA for the CDR3: TGTGCCAGCAGCTTTGGCCCCCAGGATGGCTACACCTTC.

The CDR3 DNA sequence: TGTGCCAGCGGGGAGACAGGGTGGGATACGCAGTATTTT. This sequence encodes CASGETGWDTQYF. The rearrangement links TRBV7-2 to TRBJ2-3, with TRBD1 matching over 7 bases. This CDR3 is built from 13 residues. J was trimmed by 6 bases and V by 8 bases; bases with no gene match: 8. Germline CDR1 and CDR2: SGHTA and FQGNSA.

Points on this clone: The same CDR3 also results from other DNA sequences found in this sample. This chain uses TRBV28 with TRBJ1-1; D unresolved. Germline V gives CDR1 MDHEN, CDR2 SYDVKM. The CDR3 runs to 13 residues. The V and J ends lost 2 bases and 1 base respectively, with 5 bases between them. For the CDR3, the DNA is TGTGCCAGCAGTTTAAACAGGAACACTGAAGCTTTCTTT. Translating gives CASSLNRNTEAFF.

This rearrangement joins TRBV6-5 to TRBJ2-3; TRBD1 agrees at 10 bases. CDR1 MNHEY and CDR2 SVGAGI come from the germline V gene. This CDR3 region has 15 residues. Losses at the gene ends were 2 bases for V and 6 bases for J; bases not matched to a gene: 5. CDR3 in amino acids: CASSYAGTGADTQYF. CDR3 DNA: TGTGCCAGCAGTTACGCCGGGACAGGGGCGGATACGCAGTATTTT.

The chain joins TRBV19 to TRBJ2-6; D call uncertain. In germline, CDR1 is LNHDA, CDR2 SQIVND (reference sequence). The CDR3 sequence is 19 residues long. V was shortened by 1 base and J by 0 bases, with 16 bases between the two germline ends. CDR3 residues: CASSIVAQTAPSGANVLTF. As DNA, the CDR3 is TGTGCCAGTAGTATAGTGGCACAGACGGCCCCCTCTGGGGCCAACGTCCTGACTTTC.

The rearrangement joins TRBV7-3 to TRBJ2-3; the match to TRBD2 covers 7 bases. Looked up from germline, CDR1 is SGHTA and CDR2 is FQGTGA. This CDR3 has 15 amino acids. V gave up 2 bases and J gave up 4 bases; unmatched junction bases: 6. DNA of the CDR3: TGTGCCAGCAGCTTACCGGGGGGATCAGCAGATACGCAGTATTTT. Translated: CASSLPGGSADTQYF.

The chain uses TRBV29-1 and TRBJ2-5, with TRBD1 identical over 9 bases. This CDR3 spans 14 amino acids. With V trimmed by 4 bases and J by 5 bases, 8 bases remained unmatched. CDR1 is SQVTM and CDR2 is ANQGSEA in the germline V gene. CDR3 DNA sequence: TGCAGCGTTGCTGGGGGAGACAGGGGGGAGACCCAGTACTTC. It is translated as CSVAGGDRGETQYF.

Only one count was recorded for this clone. V gene TRBV2 combines with J gene TRBJ2-1; 8 bases map to TRBD1. V lost 9 bases and J lost 2; bases outside the gene matches: 6. Germline CDR1 SNHLY, CDR2 FYNNEI. CDR3 size: 14 residues. CDR3 region: CARDRGMAYNEQFF. CDR3 bases: TGTGCCAGAGACAGGGGAATGGCCTACAATGAGCAGTTCTTC.

V usage is TRBV4-2 and J usage is TRBJ1-6, with TRBD1 identical over 7 bases. CDR1 LGHNA and CDR2 YNFKEQ come from the germline V gene. J lost 4 bases, V lost 0 bases, and 6 bases had no gene match. This CDR3 is built from 17 residues. DNA of the CDR3: TGTGCCAGCAGCCAAGAGAGTCAGGGGGAATATAATTCACCCCTCCACTTT. Translating it yields CASSQESQGEYNSPLHF.

The J gene is TRBJ2-3, the V gene TRBV5-4, with D uncertain. This CDR3 contains 13 residues. Germline CDR1 and CDR2: SGHNT and YYREEE (reference sequence). V gave up 1 base and J gave up 6 bases, with 9 bases separating them. CDR3 DNA: TGTGCCAGCAGCTTGCCTACTCGCGATACGCAGTATTTT. The encoded protein is CASSLPTRDTQYF.

The chain has TRBV30 and TRBJ1-2; 8 nucleotides agree with TRBD1. The germline V gene encodes CDR1 GTSNPN and CDR2 SVGIG (reference sequence). The CDR3 has 12 amino acids. V was pared by 7 bases and J by 4 bases, with 5 bases of the junction left unmatched. The CDR3 DNA reads TGTGCCTCAACAGGGGGAGGCTATGGCTACACCTTC. Its protein product is CASTGGGYGYTF.

The chain carries TRBV2 and TRBJ2-3; maybe TRBD2 (7 bases). The CDR3 has 15 amino acids. Trimming stripped 8 bases from V and 3 bases from J, with 18 bases between. CDR1 is SNHLY and CDR2 is FYNNEI in the germline V gene. CDR3 region: CASGRGAGVTDTQYF. CDR3 DNA: TGTGCCAGCGGTCGGGGGGCGGGGGTAACAGATACGCAGTATTTT.

V and J are TRBV5-1 and TRBJ2-1, with 12 bases that match TRBD1. V lost 4 bases, J lost 6 bases, and 5 bases stayed unmatched. Germline values: CDR1 SGHRS, CDR2 YFSETQ. The CDR3 covers 15 residues. Here the CDR3 DNA reads TGCGCCAGCAGCGAACCGGGACAGGGGGCCAATGAGCAGTTCTTC. Residues: CASSEPGQGANEQFF.

The gene calls are TRBV21-1 and TRBJ1-6. TRBV21-1 corresponds to a pseudogene. There are 16 residues in the CDR3. DNA for the CDR3: TGTGCCAGCAGCTCCCGGGCCCGGGGGGATAATTCACCCCTCCACTTT. This encodes CASSSRARGDNSPLHF.

The rearrangement uses TRBV5-1 and TRBJ1-3, with D possibly matching TRBD1 (6 bases). Trimming took off 3 bases at V and 4 bases at J, with 14 bases between the two ends. This CDR3 is 15 amino acids long. Germline CDR1 and CDR2: SGHRS and YFSETQ. In nucleotides, the CDR3 is TGCGCCAGCAGCTCAGACGGACAGTGGGGAAACACCATATATTTT. This gives the protein CASSSDGQWGNTIYF.

The chain has TRBV24-1 and TRBJ2-1; no clear D gene. Germline CDR1 reads KGHDR; CDR2 reads SFDVKD. The CDR3 loop spans 14 amino acids. Trimming removed 5 bases at V and 0 bases at J, with 7 bases between. The CDR3 here is CATSGRSSYNEQFF. The CDR3 DNA reads as TGTGCCACCAGTGGCCGGAGCTCCTACAATGAGCAGTTCTTC.